The T cell receptor beta chain under discussion was sequenced for a study of T cells in localized non-small cell lung cancer. TCRdb keeps only in-frame clones here, not all; method: immunoSEQ multiplex PCR. The data hold over a thousand clones, with 28% observed a single time. This clone was observed once. The CDR3 is 16 amino acids. Germline lookup yields CDR1 SGHDN and CDR2 FVKESK. V lost 5 bases to trimming and J lost 3 bases; unmatched junction nucleotides: 12. The sample was normal lung tissue next to the tumor, taken before any cancer treatment. This clonotype was sampled from a male donor older than 55 with stage I squamous cell lung carcinoma. The chain combines TRBV14 with TRBJ2-7, with TRBD1 identical over 8 bases. The CDR3: CASSEAAGQGLYEQYF. The CDR3, as DNA: TGTGCCAGCAGCGAAGCTGCTGGACAGGGTCTCTACGAGCAGTACTTC.